These 10 T cell receptor beta chains share one sample of origin, sequenced in a study of response to subunit inactivated influenza vaccine. One entry per CDR3 protein, called by TCRdb with MiXCR from the RT-PCR reads. The sample has 150,000 to 200,000 distinct CDR3 sequences; around 11% are singletons. The input for sequencing was CD8+ T cells sorted from PBMCs, taken approximately 25 months after vaccination. The receptors originated from a man aged 50 to 69 who received an inactivated influenza vaccine.

The J gene is TRBJ1-2, the V gene TRBV4-2; D remains ambiguous. V was shortened by 4 bases and J by 7 bases, with 13 bases between the two germline ends. The CDR3 spans 13 residues. CDR1 and CDR2 (germline): LGHNA, YNFKEQ. The CDR3 loop is CASSREGFSGYTF. The CDR3 bases are TGTGCCAGCAGCCGAGAGGGATTCTCTGGCTACACCTTC.

The chain uses TRBV28 and TRBJ2-7; TRBD1 is a possible D gene (5 bases). V was pared by 2 bases and J by 2 bases, with 13 bases between. Germline V gene lookup returns CDR1 MDHEN and CDR2 SYDVKM. This CDR3 has 15 amino acids. CDR3 coding DNA: TGTGCCAGCAGTTTAGCAGGGAACAATCCCTACGAGCAGTACTTC. It is translated as CASSLAGNNPYEQYF. The full variable domain, completed using reference TRBV28 and TRBJ2-7, is DVKVTQSSRYLVKRTGEKVFLECVQDMDHENMFWYRQDPGLGLRLIYFSYDVKMKEKGDIPEGYSVSREKKERFSLILESASTNQTSMYLCASSLAGNNPYEQYFGPGTRLTVT.

This clonotype has just a few counts. This sequence joins TRBV3-1 and TRBJ2-1, with 12 positions matching TRBD2. The CDR3 is made up of 19 amino acids. V dropped 3 bases and J dropped 1; count of bases not matched to a gene: 10. Looked up from germline, CDR1 is LGHDT and CDR2 is YNNKEL (reference sequence). CDR3 nucleotides: TGTGCCAGCAGCCAGGAAGGACCTACTAGCGGGAGGTCCTACAATGAGCAGTTCTTC. Its protein is CASSQEGPTSGRSYNEQFF.

V gene TRBV6-6 combines with J gene TRBJ2-2; perhaps TRBD2 as D (5 bases). From germline, CDR1 is MNHNY and CDR2 SVGAGI (reference sequence). The CDR3 consists of 15 residues. V was clipped by 0 bases and J by 8 bases, with 13 bases between them. Here the CDR3 reads CASSYSLVGLGELFF. CDR3 nucleotide sequence: TGTGCCAGCAGTTACTCACTAGTTGGTTTAGGGGAGCTGTTTTTT.

This clonotype was observed a handful of times. The chain uses TRBV6-5 and TRBJ2-1; D is undetermined. This CDR3 has 14 amino acids. Between the trimmed V and J ends, which lost 0 bases and 8 bases, there was a span of 11 bases. The V gene's germline CDR1 is MNHEY and CDR2 SVGAGI. CDR3 bases: TGTGCCAGCAGTTACTCGCGCGCTGGTGATGAGCAGTTCTTC. Translated: CASSYSRAGDEQFF.

The rearrangement joins TRBV11-2 to TRBJ1-2; TRBD1 might be the D (5 bases). Germline V gives CDR1 SGHAT, CDR2 FQNNGV. Trimming shortened V by 5 bases and J by 3 bases, and 13 bases separated the two germline ends. The length of the CDR3 is 14 residues. The chain's CDR3 is CASSLTGWDYGYTF. The DNA for the CDR3 is TGTGCCAGCAGCCTAACAGGCTGGGACTATGGCTACACCTTC.

The chain joins TRBV20-1 to TRBJ2-1; 8 nucleotides line up with TRBD2. The CDR3 contains 14 residues. The V and J ends lost 6 bases and 4 bases, in that order; junction bases with no gene match: 8. Germline CDR1 is DFQATT and CDR2 is SNEGSKA (reference sequence). The DNA for the CDR3 is TGCAGTGCCCCGGGGGCTAGCGGGTACAATGAGCAGTTCTTC. This translates into CSAPGASGYNEQFF.

This clonotype was detected ten times or more. The chain carries TRBV14 and TRBJ2-1; D gene unclear. V was pared by 2 bases and J by 4 bases, with 6 bases between. Germline CDR1 SGHDN, CDR2 FVKESK. CDR3 size: 13 residues. The CDR3 nucleotides are TGTGCCAGCAGCCAATGGCAGTACAATGAGCAGTTCTTC. Amino acid sequence: CASSQWQYNEQFF.

This clonotype was found a few times. V gene TRBV4-1 combines with J gene TRBJ2-7; D possibly corresponds to TRBD2 (6 bases). CDR1 MGHRA and CDR2 YSYEKL come from the germline V gene. V shed 4 bases and J shed 5 bases, with 12 bases lying between them. This CDR3 comprises 13 residues. The CDR3 DNA reads TGCGCCAGCAGCCCACGGGAGAGTCACGAGCAGTACTTC. Its translation: CASSPRESHEQYF.

This clonotype was counted only a few times. The chain carries TRBV6-2 or TRBV6-3 and TRBJ2-5; TRBD2 matches 10 bases. This CDR3 contains 15 residues. V shed 6 bases and J 3 bases; nucleotides not matched to a gene: 7. From germline, CDR1 is MNHEY and CDR2 SVGEGT. CDR3 loop: CASSLSGRAKETQYF. DNA of the CDR3: TGTGCCAGCAGCTTGAGCGGGAGGGCGAAAGAGACCCAGTACTTC.